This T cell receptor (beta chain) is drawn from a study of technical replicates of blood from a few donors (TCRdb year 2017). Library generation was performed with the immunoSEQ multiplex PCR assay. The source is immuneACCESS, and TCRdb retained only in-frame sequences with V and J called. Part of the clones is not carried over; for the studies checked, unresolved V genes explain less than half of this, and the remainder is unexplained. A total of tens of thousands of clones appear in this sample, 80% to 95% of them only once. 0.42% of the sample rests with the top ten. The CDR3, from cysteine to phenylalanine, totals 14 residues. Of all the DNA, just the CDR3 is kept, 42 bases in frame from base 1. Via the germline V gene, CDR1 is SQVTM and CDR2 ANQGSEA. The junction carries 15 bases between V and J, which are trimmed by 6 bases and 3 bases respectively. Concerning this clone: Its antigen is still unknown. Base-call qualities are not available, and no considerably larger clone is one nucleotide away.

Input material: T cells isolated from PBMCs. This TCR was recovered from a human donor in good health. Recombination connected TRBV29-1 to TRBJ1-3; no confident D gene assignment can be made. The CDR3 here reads CSVDLLELGNTIYF. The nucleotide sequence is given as TGCAGCGTCGACCTTTTGGAGCTTGGAAACACCATATATTTT.